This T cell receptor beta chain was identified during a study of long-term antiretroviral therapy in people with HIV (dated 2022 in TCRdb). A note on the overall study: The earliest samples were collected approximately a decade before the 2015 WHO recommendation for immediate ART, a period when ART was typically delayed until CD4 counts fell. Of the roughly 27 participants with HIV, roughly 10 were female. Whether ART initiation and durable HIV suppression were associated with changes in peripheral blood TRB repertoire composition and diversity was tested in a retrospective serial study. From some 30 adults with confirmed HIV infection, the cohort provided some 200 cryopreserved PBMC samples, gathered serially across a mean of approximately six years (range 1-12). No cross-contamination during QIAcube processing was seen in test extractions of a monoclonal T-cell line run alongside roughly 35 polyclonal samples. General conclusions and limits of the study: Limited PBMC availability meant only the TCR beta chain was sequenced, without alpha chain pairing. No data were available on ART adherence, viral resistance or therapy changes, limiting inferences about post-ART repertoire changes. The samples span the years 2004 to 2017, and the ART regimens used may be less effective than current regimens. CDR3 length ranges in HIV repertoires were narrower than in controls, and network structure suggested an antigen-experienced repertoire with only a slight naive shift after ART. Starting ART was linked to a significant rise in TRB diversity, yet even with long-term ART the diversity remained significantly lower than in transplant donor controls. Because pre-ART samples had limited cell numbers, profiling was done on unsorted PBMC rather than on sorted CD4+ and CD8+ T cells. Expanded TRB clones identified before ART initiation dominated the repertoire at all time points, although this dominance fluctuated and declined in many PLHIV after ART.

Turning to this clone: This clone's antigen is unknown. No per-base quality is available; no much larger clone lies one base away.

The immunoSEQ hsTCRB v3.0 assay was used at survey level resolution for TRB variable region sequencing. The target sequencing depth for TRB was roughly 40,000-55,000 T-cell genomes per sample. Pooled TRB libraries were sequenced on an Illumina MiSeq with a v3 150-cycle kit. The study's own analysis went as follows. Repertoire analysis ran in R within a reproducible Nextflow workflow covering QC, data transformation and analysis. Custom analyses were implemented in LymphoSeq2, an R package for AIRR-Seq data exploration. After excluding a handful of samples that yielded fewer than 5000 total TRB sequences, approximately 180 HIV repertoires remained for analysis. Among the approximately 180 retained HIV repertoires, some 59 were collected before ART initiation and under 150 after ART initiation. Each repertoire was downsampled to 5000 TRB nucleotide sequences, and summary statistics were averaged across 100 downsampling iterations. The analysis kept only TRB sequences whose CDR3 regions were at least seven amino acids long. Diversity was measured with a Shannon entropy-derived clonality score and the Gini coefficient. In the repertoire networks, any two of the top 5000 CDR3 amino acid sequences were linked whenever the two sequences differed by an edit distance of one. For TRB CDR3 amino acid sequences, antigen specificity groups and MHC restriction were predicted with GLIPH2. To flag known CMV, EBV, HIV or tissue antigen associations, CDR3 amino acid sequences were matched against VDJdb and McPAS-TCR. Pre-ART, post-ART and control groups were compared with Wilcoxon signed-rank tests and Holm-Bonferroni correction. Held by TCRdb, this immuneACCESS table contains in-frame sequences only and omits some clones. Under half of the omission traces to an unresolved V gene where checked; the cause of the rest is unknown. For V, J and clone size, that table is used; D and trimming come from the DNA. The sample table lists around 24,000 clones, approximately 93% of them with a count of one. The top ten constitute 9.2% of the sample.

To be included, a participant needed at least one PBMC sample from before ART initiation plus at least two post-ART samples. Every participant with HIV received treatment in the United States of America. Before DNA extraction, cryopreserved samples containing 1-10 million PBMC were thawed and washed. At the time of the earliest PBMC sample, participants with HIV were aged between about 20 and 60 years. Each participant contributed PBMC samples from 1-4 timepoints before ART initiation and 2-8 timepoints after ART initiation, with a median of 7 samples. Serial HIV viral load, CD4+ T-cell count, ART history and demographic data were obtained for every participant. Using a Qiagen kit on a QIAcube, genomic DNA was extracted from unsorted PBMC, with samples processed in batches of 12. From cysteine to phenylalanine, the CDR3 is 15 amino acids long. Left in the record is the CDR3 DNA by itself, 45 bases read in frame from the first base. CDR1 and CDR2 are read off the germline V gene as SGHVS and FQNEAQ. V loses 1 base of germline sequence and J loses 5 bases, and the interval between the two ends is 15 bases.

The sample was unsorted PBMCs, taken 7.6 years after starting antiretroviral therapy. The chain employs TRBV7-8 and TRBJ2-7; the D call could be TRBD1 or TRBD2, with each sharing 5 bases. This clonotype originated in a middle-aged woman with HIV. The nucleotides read TGTGCCAGCAGCTTAGAAGAGGGGATAGCCGACGAGCAGTACTTC. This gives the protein CASSLEEGIADEQYF.